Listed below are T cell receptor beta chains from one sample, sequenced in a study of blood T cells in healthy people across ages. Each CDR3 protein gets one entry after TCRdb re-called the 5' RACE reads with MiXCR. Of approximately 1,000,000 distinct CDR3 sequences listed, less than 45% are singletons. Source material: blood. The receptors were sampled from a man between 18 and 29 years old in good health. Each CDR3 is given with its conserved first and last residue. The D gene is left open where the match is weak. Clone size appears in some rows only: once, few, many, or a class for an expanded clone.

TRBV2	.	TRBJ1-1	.	CASMEGTMNTEAFF	TGTGCCAGCATGGAAGGGACAATGAACACTGAAGCTTTCTTT
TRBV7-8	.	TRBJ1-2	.	CACSLRGQGTPNYGYTF	TGTGCCTGCAGCTTACGGGGGCAGGGAACCCCAAACTATGGCTACACCTTC
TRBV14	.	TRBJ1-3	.	CASSQDIQGLYGNTIYF	TGTGCCAGCAGCCAAGACATACAGGGACTTTATGGAAACACCATATATTTT
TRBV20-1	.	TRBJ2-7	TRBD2	CSARGQTSGGVYEQYF	TGCAGTGCTAGGGGGCAAACTAGCGGGGGAGTCTACGAGCAGTACTTC
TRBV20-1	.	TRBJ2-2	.	CSASLGTANTGELFF	TGCAGTGCTAGCTTAGGGACGGCGAACACCGGGGAGCTGTTTTTT
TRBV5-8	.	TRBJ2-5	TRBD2	CASSLWRTSEQETRYF	TGTGCCAGCAGCTTGTGGCGGACTAGCGAGCAAGAGACCCGGTACTTC
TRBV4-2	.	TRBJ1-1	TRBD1	CASSQDAGQGARGTEAFF	TGTGCCAGCAGCCAAGATGCGGGACAGGGGGCGCGAGGAACTGAAGCTTTCTTT
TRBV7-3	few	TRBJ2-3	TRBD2	CASSRTSGGADTQYF	TGTGCCAGCAGTAGGACTAGCGGGGGGGCAGATACGCAGTATTTT
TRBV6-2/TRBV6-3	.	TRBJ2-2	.	CATSIRDTGELFF	TGTGCCACCAGTATCAGGGATACCGGGGAGCTGTTTTTT
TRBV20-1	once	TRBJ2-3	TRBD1	CSAARDRDWGDTQYF	TGCAGTGCTGCCCGGGACAGGGATTGGGGAGATACGCAGTATTTT
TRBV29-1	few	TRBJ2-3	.	CSVAGASTDTQYF	TGCAGCGTGGCGGGGGCTAGCACAGATACGCAGTATTTT
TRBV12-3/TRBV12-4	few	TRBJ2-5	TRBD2	CASSSAGGQETQYF	TGTGCCAGCAGTTCCGCGGGGGGACAAGAGACCCAGTACTTC
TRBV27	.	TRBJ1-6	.	CASSPYLQGNSPLHF	TGTGCCAGCAGTCCCTACTTACAGGGAAATTCACCCCTCCACTTT
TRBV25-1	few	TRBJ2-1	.	CASSPKTVSSYNEQFF	TGTGCCAGCAGTCCCAAGACAGTTAGCTCCTACAATGAGCAGTTCTTC
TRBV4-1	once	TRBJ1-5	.	CASSQGLTDSNQPQHF	TGCGCCAGCAGCCAAGGACTGACAGATAGCAATCAGCCCCAGCATTTT
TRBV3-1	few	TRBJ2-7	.	CASSLLTGRGTYNEQYF	TGTGCCAGCAGCCTTCTAACAGGGCGGGGGACCTACAATGAGCAGTACTTC
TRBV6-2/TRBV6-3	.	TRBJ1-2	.	CASRPGGHGYTF	TGTGCCAGCAGACCGGGTGGGCATGGCTACACCTTC
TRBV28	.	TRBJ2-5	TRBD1	CASSFPGTVLGNEQYF	TGTGCCAGCAGTTTTCCAGGGACAGTTCTTGGGAATGAGCAGTACTTC
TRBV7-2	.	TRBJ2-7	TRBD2	CASSLGLAGALSYEQYF	TGTGCCAGCAGCTTAGGACTAGCGGGGGCCCTTTCCTACGAGCAGTACTTC
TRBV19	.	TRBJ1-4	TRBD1	CASNRGRGDEKLFF	TGTGCCAGTAACAGGGGGCGCGGGGATGAAAAACTGTTTTTT
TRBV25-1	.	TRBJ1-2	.	CASSETVILDYGYTF	TGTGCCAGCAGTGAGACCGTTATTCTGGACTATGGCTACACCTTC
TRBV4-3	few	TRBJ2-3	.	CASSRWTSTDTQYF	TGCGCCAGCAGCCGGTGGACTAGCACAGATACGCAGTATTTT
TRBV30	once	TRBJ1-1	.	CAWSVGGRENTEAFF	TGTGCCTGGAGTGTAGGAGGCAGGGAGAACACTGAAGCTTTCTTT
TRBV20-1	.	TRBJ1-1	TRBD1	CSAIQGATEAFF	TGCAGTGCTATTCAGGGGGCCACTGAAGCTTTCTTT
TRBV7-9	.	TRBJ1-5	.	CASSLGEQGGQPQHF	TGTGCCAGCAGCTTAGGCGAACAGGGTGGTCAGCCCCAGCATTTT
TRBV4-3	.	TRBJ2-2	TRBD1	CASSQGDRAGELFF	TGCGCCAGCAGCCAAGGGGACAGGGCCGGGGAGCTGTTTTTT
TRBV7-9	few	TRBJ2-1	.	CASSLAQAGTRNNEQFF	TGTGCCAGCAGCTTAGCGCAAGCCGGGACACGAAACAATGAGCAGTTCTTC
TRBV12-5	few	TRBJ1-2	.	CASGSTVSYGYTF	TGTGCTAGTGGTTCCACAGTCAGCTATGGCTACACCTTC
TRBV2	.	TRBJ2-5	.	CASSEARSETQYF	TGTGCCAGCAGTGAAGCCAGGTCGGAGACCCAGTACTTC
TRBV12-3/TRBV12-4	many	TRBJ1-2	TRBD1	CASSLGQGPYTF	TGTGCCAGCAGTTTAGGACAGGGACCCTACACCTTC
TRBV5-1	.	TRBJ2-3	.	CASSLDGGASTDTQYF	TGCGCCAGCAGCTTGGACGGGGGCGCTAGCACAGATACGCAGTATTTT
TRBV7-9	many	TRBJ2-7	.	CASSFRPYEQYF	TGTGCCAGCAGTTTTCGTCCCTACGAGCAGTACTTC
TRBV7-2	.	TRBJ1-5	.	CASSLAVGSAVQPQHF	TGTGCCAGCAGCTTAGCGGTCGGTTCGGCAGTGCAGCCCCAGCATTTT
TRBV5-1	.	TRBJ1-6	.	CASSLTSSSYNSPLHF	TGCGCCAGCAGCTTGACCTCCTCCTCCTATAATTCACCCCTCCACTTT
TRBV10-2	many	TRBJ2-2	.	CANSHSLTGELFF	TGCGCCAACAGTCACTCTCTAACCGGGGAGCTGTTTTTT
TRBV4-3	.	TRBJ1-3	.	CASSQDSGNTIYF	TGCGCCAGCAGCCAAGATTCTGGAAACACCATATATTTT
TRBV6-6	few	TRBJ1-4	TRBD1	CASSYNQGANEKLFF	TGTGCCAGCAGTTACAACCAGGGGGCTAATGAAAAACTGTTTTTT
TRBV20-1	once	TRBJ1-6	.	CGARDHTDTHLHF	TGCGGTGCTAGAGACCACACGGACACCCACCTCCACTTT
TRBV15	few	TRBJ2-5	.	CATSSPKASLETQYF	TGTGCCACCAGCAGTCCCAAGGCCTCCTTAGAGACCCAGTACTTC
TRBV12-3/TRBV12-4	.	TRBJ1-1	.	CASSSWNEAFF	TGTGCCAGCAGTTCCTGGAATGAAGCTTTCTTT
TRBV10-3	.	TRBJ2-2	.	CAISEWSGELFF	TGTGCCATCAGTGAGTGGTCCGGGGAGCTGTTTTTT
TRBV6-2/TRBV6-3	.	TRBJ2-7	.	CASRRPLYQLYEQYF	TGTGCCAGCAGGCGACCCCTGTACCAACTCTACGAGCAGTACTTC
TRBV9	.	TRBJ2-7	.	CASSVDTNSYNEQYF	TGTGCCAGCAGCGTAGATACTAACTCCTACAATGAGCAGTACTTC
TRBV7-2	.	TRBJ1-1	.	CASSPNHLFGTEAFF	TGTGCCAGCAGTCCTAACCACCTTTTTGGGACTGAAGCTTTCTTT
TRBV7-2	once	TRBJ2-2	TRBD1	CASTFQGTENTGELFF	TGTGCCAGCACCTTTCAGGGGACAGAGAACACCGGGGAGCTGTTTTTT
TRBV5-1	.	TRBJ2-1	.	CASSLGNRQNEQFF	TGCGCCAGCAGCTTGGGAAACCGACAAAATGAGCAGTTCTTC
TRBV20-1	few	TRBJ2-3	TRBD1	CSARDVQGAADTQYF	TGCAGTGCTAGAGATGTGCAGGGGGCTGCAGATACGCAGTATTTT
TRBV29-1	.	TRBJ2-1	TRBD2	CSAVGGGYNEQFF	TGCAGCGCAGTCGGGGGGGGATACAATGAGCAGTTCTTC
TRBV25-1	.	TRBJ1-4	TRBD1	CASSDGGTGGRKLFF	TGTGCTAGCAGTGATGGTGGGACAGGGGGCAGAAAACTGTTTTTT
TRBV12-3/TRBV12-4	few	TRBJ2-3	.	CASSSRGAPPDTQYF	TGTGCCAGCAGTTCCCGTGGGGCACCCCCAGATACGCAGTATTTT
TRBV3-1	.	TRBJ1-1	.	CASSPPVLGATSAFF	TGTGCCAGCAGCCCCCCCGTTCTGGGGGCAACGAGCGCTTTCTTT
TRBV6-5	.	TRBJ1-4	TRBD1	CASTDRVEGEKLFF	TGTGCCAGCACCGACAGGGTAGAGGGGGAAAAACTGTTTTTT
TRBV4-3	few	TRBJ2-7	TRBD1	CASRNETGQRYEQYF	TGCGCCAGCAGGAACGAAACGGGACAGCGTTACGAGCAGTACTTC